This paragraph reports one T cell receptor (beta chain). The sample holds a few counts of this clone. Its cognate antigen has yet to be identified. No clone much larger than this one lies a single base away; base qualities are absent. Genomic DNA was isolated from the sorted cells so that the TCRbeta CDR3 region could be sequenced. TCRbeta CDR3 regions were sequenced using the immunoSEQ Assay. TCRdb retrieved this table from immuneACCESS and kept in-frame rearrangements only. Not all clones are present; in checked studies, unresolved V genes account for under half, and no reason is known for the remainder. The sample contains more than 55,000 clones, about nine tenths of them found a single time. Roughly 8.6% of the sample is taken by the ten largest. The trial excluded patients who had a history of autoimmune disease or who were on systemic immunosuppression. Peripheral blood for TCR sequencing was collected from all dose cohorts at baseline, on cycle 4 day 1, and on cycle 7 day 1. Samples came from an open-label, multicenter, first-in-human phase I dose-escalation trial of ivuxolimab. Adults with locally advanced or metastatic melanoma, renal cell carcinoma, hepatocellular carcinoma or head and neck squamous cell carcinoma were enrolled in the trial. Before TCR sequencing, CD4+ T cells and CD8+ T cells were sorted from peripheral blood as separate populations.

Inclusive of the bounding cysteine and phenylalanine, the CDR3 is 16 residues long. The entry retains the CDR3 DNA only, 48 bases that are in frame from base 1. The germline ends are 17 bases apart after V is trimmed by 5 bases and J by 6 bases. Sequences SEHNR (CDR1) and FQNEAQ (CDR2) are obtained from the germline V gene (reference sequence). These data come from a study of OX40 agonist ivuxolimab in advanced cancers. Context from the whole study: Ivuxolimab was a fully human IgG2 agonistic monoclonal antibody targeting the costimulatory receptor OX40 (CD134). Intravenous ivuxolimab was administered to patients every 2 weeks at six dose levels: 0.01, 0.1, 0.3, 1.5, 3 and 10 mg/kg. Of the 50 to 55 patients in dose escalation, some 20 had hepatocellular carcinoma, around 15 had melanoma, 9 had renal cell carcinoma and 9 had head and neck cancer. In the dose-escalation cohort, approximately 83% of patients were male, and the mean age was 60 years with a range of roughly 23 to 90. Patients were allowed to have had prior anti-PD-1, anti-PD-L1 or anti-CTLA-4 therapy, and approximately 40% of the dose-escalation patients had been treated with checkpoint inhibitors. Partial responses were achieved by three dose-escalation patients, of whom one had hepatocellular carcinoma and two had cutaneous melanoma. Peripheral TCRbeta sequencing was intended to test whether TCR sequence diversity was altered and clonal T-cell expansion was caused by ivuxolimab. The paper covers the monotherapy dose-escalation part of the phase I ivuxolimab trial, which included N ≈ 50 patients.

General findings and caveats noted by the study authors: After ivuxolimab, more expanded clones were found on average in CD8+ T cells than in CD4+ T cells. Clonal expansion of both CD4+ and CD8+ blood T cells was observed from baseline to week 6 at doses 0.1 to 3.0 mg/kg. Partial responders in the 0.1-3.0 mg/kg groups had among the lowest normalized peripheral clonal expansion, especially among CD8+ T cells. Low levels of normalized T-cell clonal expansion were also seen in some patients who did not respond. Which antigens the clonally expanded peripheral T cells were specific for was not determined.

The starting material was CD4+ or CD8+ T cells sorted from blood, obtained in a trial of the OX40 agonist ivuxolimab. The sequence was obtained from an adult with an advanced solid tumor such as melanoma, head and neck, liver or kidney cancer. The chain was built from TRBV7-9 and TRBJ1-6; the D gene is possibly TRBD1, with 5 bases matching. The CDR3 region has the sequence CASSARPGTTNSPLHF. The DNA sequence is as follows: TGTGCCAGCAGCGCTCGGCCCGGGACGACTAATTCACCCCTCCACTTT.